This TCR beta chain was captured by sequencing in a study of cytomegalovirus exposure and HLA in healthy donors. Study-level information: A subsequent analysis stated that the approximately 120 validation repertoires were run on the same platform as the approximately 700 first-cohort repertoires. Study outcomes and limitations: The study put 150 to 200 TCR beta chains on its list as cytomegalovirus-associated. Most TCRs appeared rarely, but some public TCRs recurred in many donors.

In regard to this clone: Its target is unknown.

Germline loops: CDR1 PRHDT, CDR2 FYEKMQ (reference sequence). The CDR3 is 17 amino acids. With 3 bases removed from V and 2 bases from J, the gap between germline ends came to 18 bases. TCRdb's table, derived via immunoSEQ multiplex PCR, lists solely in-frame clones and lacks some. The data show approximately 300,000 clones, approximately 90% seen once. The sample taken for sequencing was PBMCs. This TCR derives from a woman younger than 35 in good health and CMV-seronegative. This chain links TRBV13 with TRBJ2-3; perhaps TRBD2 as D (6 bases). CDR3 in amino acids: CASSFDLTSPATDTQYF. CDR3 nucleotide sequence: TGTGCCAGCAGCTTCGACCTCACTAGCCCGGCCACAGATACGCAGTATTTT.